The rows below give T cell receptor beta chains drawn from one sample of a study of blood T cells in healthy people across ages. TCRdb reanalysed the 5' RACE reads using MiXCR and keeps one entry per CDR3 protein. The sample has around 1,800,000 distinct CDR3 sequences, about 39% seen once; the top ten hold under 25%. The sequenced material came from blood. The source of these receptors is a human donor in good health. Both conserved end residues are part of each CDR3.

J gene,V gene,CDR3 protein
TRBJ1-2,TRBV10-3,CAISQPGGETGRYGYTF
TRBJ1-2,TRBV29-1,CSVLRTGWDYGYTF
TRBJ2-7,TRBV29-1,CSVNTGSEQYF
TRBJ1-6,TRBV4-3,CASSARSLGSPLHF
TRBJ2-5,TRBV10-3,CATKGLTEQETQYF
TRBJ2-4,TRBV28,CASRTSGLPFSSYNEQYF
TRBJ2-3,TRBV11-3,CASSPSGGGLADTQYF
TRBJ2-4,TRBV4-3,CASSSPPGATQYF
TRBJ2-1,TRBV5-4,CASSKGGPEQFF
TRBJ2-7,TRBV4-3,CASSQEDRSSYEQYF
TRBJ2-7,TRBV5-6,CASSFGGPAYEQYF
TRBJ1-2,TRBV4-2,CASSPEPYTNYGYTF
TRBJ1-2,TRBV20-1,CSAPKWESSYGYTF
TRBJ1-2,TRBV30,CASRDGVCYGYTF
TRBJ2-7,TRBV6-6,CASSYGFSGGGEQYF
TRBJ2-3,TRBV24-1,CATRPTSGDTDTQYF
TRBJ2-4,TRBV20-1,CSAISGVRGGDIQYF
TRBJ1-2,TRBV5-1,CASSLDGTDTNGYTF
TRBJ1-2,TRBV6-1,CASSEGTGQFYGYTF
TRBJ1-2,TRBV27,CASRPRDRDYGYTF
TRBJ2-7,TRBV5-1,CASSLEERPAYEQYF
TRBJ2-3,TRBV20-1,CSLNRGYADTQYF
TRBJ2-3,TRBV6-2/TRBV6-3,CASFNLGPPFTDTQYF
TRBJ1-6,TRBV11-2,CASSSQGPGNSPLHF
TRBJ2-1,TRBV6-4,CASSDSSGDYNEQFF
TRBJ2-5,TRBV4-2,CASSQSGTSQVETQYF
TRBJ1-1,TRBV4-3,CASSHLGTGGTEAFF
TRBJ1-2,TRBV20-1,CSPEVTNYGYTF
TRBJ2-3,TRBV5-1,CASSESDSATQYF
TRBJ1-4,TRBV12-3/TRBV12-4,CASRSLTGLTRNTQFF
TRBJ2-1,TRBV6-1,CTSSRSSYNEQFF
TRBJ2-7,TRBV18,CASSPPFGSSYEQYF
TRBJ2-7,TRBV20-1,CSAVQRGGSYEQYF
TRBJ2-3,TRBV6-1,CASSEVFVGDTQYF
TRBJ2-7,TRBV6-5,CASSVDRADSYEQYF
TRBJ2-7,TRBV7-2,CASSPSGTGMLEQYF
TRBJ1-5,TRBV15,CATSRDQVRGNQPQHF
TRBJ1-2,TRBV20-1,CSARDRALDGYTF
TRBJ1-2,TRBV3-1,CASSQAGTGYTF
TRBJ1-2,TRBV4-3,CASRPGQGRPNYGYTF
TRBJ2-1,TRBV5-6,CASSLIDQDSGEQFF
TRBJ2-6,TRBV20-1,CSAQGTGANVLTF
TRBJ2-2,TRBV10-3,CAISFGTNTGELFF
TRBJ1-2,TRBV20-1,CSAARQGPSNYGYTF
TRBJ2-5,TRBV6-1,CASSASTGAQETQYF
TRBJ2-4,TRBV6-2/TRBV6-3,CASAWRGASPAKNIQYF
-,TRBV7-2,CASSLQLGEVDEQYF
TRBJ1-1,TRBV7-9,CASSLYGQASTEAFF